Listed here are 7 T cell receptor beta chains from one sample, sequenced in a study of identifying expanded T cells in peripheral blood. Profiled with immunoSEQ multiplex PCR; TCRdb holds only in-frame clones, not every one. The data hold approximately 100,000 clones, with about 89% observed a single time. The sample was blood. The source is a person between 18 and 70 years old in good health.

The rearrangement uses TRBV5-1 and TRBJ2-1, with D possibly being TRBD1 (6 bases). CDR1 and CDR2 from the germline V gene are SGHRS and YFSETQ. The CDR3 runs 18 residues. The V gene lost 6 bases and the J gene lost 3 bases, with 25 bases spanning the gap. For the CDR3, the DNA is TGCGCCAGCAATGATGGAACCGGGACAAGAGGCCACTACAATGAGCAGTTCTTC. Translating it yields CASNDGTGTRGHYNEQFF.

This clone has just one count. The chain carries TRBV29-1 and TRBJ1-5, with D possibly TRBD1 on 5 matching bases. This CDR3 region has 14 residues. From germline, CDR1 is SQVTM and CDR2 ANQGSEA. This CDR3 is CKAPQAQGSKPQHF. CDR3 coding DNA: TGCAAAGCGCCACAGGCACAAGGGTCGAAGCCCCAGCATTTT.

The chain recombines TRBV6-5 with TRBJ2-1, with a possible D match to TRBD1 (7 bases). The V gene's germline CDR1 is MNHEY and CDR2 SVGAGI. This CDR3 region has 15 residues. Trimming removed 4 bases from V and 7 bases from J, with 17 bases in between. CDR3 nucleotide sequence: TGTGCCAGCAGTTCCCTCGCGACAGGGACTAATGAGCAGTTCTTC. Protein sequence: CASSSLATGTNEQFF.

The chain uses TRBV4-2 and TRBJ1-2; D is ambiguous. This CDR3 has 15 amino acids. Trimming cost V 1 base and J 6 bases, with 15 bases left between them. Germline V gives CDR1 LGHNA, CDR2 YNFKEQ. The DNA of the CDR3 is TGTGCCAGCAGCCAAGCGCGGCAGGATGTGGATGGCTACACCTTC. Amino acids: CASSQARQDVDGYTF.

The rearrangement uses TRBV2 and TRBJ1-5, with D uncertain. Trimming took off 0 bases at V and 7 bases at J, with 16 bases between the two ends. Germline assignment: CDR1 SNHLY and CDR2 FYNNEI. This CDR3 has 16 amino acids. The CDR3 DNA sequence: TGTGCCAGCAGTGAAGCGCCTCCGTTAGGGAGCCAGCCCCAGCATTTT. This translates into CASSEAPPLGSQPQHF. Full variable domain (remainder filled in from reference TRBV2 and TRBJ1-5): EPEVTQTPSHQVTQMGQEVILRCVPISNHLYFYWYRQILGQKVEFLVSFYNNEISEKSEIFDDQFSVERPDGSNFTLKIRSTKLEDSAMYFCASSEAPPLGSQPQHFGDGTRLSIL.

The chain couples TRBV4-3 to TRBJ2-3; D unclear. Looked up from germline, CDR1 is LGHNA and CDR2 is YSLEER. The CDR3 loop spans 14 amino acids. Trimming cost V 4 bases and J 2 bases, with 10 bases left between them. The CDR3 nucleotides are TGCGCCAGCAGCCCCATTGGGGTCACAGATACGCAGTATTTT. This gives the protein CASSPIGVTDTQYF.

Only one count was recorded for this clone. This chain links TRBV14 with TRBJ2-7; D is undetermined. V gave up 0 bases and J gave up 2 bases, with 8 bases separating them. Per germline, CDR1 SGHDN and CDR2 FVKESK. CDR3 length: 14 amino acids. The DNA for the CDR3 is TGTGCCAGCAGCCAAGATCCAGGTCCCTACGAGCAGTACTTC. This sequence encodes CASSQDPGPYEQYF.